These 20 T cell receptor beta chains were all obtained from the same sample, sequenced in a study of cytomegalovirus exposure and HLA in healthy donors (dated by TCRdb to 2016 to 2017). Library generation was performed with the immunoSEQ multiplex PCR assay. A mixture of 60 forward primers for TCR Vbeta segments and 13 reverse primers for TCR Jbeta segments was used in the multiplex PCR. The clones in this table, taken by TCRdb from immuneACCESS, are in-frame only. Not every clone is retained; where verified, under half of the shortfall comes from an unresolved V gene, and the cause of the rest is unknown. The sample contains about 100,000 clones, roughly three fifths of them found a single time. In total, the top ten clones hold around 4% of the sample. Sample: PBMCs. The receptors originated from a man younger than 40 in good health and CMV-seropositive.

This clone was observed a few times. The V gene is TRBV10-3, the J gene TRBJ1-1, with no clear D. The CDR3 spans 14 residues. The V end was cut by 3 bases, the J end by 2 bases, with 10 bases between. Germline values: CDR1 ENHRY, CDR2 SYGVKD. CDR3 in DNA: TGTGCCATCAGTGAAATAGACACAAACACTGAAGCTTTCTTT. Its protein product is CAISEIDTNTEAFF.

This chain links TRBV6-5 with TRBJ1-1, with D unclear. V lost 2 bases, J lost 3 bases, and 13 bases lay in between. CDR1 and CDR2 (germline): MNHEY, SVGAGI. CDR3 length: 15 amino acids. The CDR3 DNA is TGTGCCAGCAGTTACGGCACCCGGGTCGACACTGAAGCTTTCTTT. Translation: CASSYGTRVDTEAFF.

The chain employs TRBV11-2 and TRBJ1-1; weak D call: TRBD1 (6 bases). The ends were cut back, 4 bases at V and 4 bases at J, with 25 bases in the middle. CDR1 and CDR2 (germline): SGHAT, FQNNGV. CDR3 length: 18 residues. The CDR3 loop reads CASSWLRGGAGLTTEAFF. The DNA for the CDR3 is TGTGCCAGCAGCTGGCTAAGGGGGGGCGCTGGACTGACCACTGAAGCTTTCTTT.

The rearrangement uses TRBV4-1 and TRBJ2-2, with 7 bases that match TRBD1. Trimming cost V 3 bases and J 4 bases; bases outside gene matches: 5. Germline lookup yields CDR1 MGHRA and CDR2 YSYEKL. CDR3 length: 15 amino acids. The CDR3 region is CASSQLTGSTGELFF. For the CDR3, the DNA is TGCGCCAGCAGCCAGTTGACAGGGAGCACCGGGGAGCTGTTTTTT.

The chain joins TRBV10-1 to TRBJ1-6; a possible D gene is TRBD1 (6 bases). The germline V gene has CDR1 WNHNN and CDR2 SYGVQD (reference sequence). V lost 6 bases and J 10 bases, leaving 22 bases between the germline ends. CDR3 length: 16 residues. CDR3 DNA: TGCGCCAGCAGACGGAATAACAGGGCCCCCAGGTCACCCCTCCACTTT. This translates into CASRRNNRAPRSPLHF.

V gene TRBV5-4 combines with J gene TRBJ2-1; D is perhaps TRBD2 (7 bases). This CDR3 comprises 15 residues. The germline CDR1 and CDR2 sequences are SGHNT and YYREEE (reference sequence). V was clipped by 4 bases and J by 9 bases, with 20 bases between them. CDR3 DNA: TGTGCCAGCAGCCCCTCGGGGGGCAGGGGAGGTGAGCAGTTCTTC. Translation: CASSPSGGRGGEQFF.

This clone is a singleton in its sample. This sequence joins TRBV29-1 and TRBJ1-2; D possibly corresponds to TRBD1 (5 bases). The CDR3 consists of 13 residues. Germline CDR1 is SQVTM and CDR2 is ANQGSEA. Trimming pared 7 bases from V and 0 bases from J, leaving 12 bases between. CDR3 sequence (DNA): TGCAGCGCTGGGGGGACTTCTAACTATGGCTACACCTTC. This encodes CSAGGTSNYGYTF.

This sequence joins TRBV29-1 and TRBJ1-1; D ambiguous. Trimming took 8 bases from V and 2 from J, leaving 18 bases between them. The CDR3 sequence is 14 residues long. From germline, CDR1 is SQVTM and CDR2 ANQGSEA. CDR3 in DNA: TGCAGCATTGTAGAGGGCAGCCCCAACACTGAAGCTTTCTTT. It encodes CSIVEGSPNTEAFF.

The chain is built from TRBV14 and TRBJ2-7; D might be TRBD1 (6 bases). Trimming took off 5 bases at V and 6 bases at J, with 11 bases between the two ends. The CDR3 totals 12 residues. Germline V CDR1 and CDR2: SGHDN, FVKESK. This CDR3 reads CASSSTGLEQYF. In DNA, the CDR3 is TGTGCCAGCAGCTCTACAGGGCTCGAGCAGTACTTC.

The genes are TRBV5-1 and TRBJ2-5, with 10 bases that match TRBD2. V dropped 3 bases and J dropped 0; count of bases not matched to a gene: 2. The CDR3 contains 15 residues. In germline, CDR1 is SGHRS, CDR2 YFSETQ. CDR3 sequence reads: CASSSLAGDQETQYF. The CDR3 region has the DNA TGCGCCAGCAGCTCCCTAGCGGGGGACCAAGAGACCCAGTACTTC.

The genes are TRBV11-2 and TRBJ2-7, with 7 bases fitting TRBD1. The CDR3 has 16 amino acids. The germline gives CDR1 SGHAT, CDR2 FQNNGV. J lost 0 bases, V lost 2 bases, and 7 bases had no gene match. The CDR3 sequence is CASSLYIGTVSYEQYF. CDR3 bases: TGTGCCAGCAGCTTATATATTGGGACAGTCTCCTACGAGCAGTACTTC.

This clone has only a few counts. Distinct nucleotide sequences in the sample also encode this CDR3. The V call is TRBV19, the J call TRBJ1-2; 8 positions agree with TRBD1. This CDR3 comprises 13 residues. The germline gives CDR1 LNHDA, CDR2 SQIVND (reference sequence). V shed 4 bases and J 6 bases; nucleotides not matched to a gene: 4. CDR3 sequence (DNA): TGTGCCAGTAGTACTGACAGGGGCCATGGCTACACCTTC. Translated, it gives CASSTDRGHGYTF.

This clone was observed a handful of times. In DNA, the CDR3 is TGTGCCAGCAGCGGAGACAGGGATCTCACTGAAGCTTTCTTT. This sequence encodes CASSGDRDLTEAFF. The chain links TRBV9 to TRBJ1-1, with 7 positions matching TRBD1. The V gene's germline CDR1 is SGDLS and CDR2 YYNGEE. V shed 3 bases, J shed 4 bases, and the junction held 6 bases outside the gene matches. This CDR3 spans 14 amino acids.

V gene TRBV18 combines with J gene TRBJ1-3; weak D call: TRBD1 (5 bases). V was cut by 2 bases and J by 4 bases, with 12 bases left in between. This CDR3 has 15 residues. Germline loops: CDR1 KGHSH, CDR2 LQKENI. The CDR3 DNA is TGTGCCAGCTCACCAGTTTCAGGGTCGGGAAACACCATATATTTT. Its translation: CASSPVSGSGNTIYF. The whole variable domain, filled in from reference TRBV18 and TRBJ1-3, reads NAGVMQNPRHLVRRRGQEARLRCSPMKGHSHVYWYRQLPEEGLKFMVYLQKENIIDESGMPKERFSAEFPKEGPSILRIQQVVRGDSAAYFCASSPVSGSGNTIYFGEGSWLTVV.

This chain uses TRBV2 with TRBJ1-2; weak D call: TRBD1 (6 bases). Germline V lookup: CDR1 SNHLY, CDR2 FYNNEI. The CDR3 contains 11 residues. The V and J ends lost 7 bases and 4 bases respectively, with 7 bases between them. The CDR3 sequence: CASKGGYGYTF. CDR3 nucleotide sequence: TGTGCCAGCAAAGGGGGCTATGGCTACACCTTC.

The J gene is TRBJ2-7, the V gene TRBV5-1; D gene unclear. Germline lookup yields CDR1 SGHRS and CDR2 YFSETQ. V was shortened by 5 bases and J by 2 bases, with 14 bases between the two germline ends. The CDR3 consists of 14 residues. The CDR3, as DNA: TGCGCCAGCAGACCGACACTTCCCCCCTACGAGCAGTACTTC. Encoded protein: CASRPTLPPYEQYF.

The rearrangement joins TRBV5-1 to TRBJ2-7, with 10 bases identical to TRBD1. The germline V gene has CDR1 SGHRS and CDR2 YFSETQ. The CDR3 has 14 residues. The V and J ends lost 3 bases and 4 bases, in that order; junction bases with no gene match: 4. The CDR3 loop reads CASSWGQGRYEQYF. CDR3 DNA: TGCGCCAGCAGCTGGGGACAGGGGCGATACGAGCAGTACTTC.

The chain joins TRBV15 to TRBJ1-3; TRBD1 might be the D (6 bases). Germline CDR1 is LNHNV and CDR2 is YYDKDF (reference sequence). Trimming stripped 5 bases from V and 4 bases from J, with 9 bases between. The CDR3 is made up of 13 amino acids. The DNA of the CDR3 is TGTGCCACCAGCGCAGGGGAGGGAAACACCATATATTTT. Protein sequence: CATSAGEGNTIYF.

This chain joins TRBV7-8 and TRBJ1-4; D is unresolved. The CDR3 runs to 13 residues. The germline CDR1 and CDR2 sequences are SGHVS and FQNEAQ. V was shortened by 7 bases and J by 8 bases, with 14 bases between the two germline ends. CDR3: CASTNRGGEKLFF. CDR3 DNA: TGTGCCAGCACCAACCGAGGCGGGGAAAAACTGTTTTTT. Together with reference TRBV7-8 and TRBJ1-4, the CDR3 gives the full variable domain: GAGVSQSPRYKVAKRGQDVALRCDPISGHVSLFWYQQALGQGPEFLTYFQNEAQLDKSGLPSDRFFAERPEGSVSTLKIQRTQQEDSAVYLCASTNRGGEKLFFGSGTQLSVL.

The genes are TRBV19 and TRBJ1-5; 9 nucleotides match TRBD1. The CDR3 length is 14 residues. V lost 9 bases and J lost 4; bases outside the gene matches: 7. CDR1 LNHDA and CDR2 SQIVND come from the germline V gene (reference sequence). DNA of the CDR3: TGTGCCAGCCGACCAGGGACAGGGAATCAGCCCCAGCATTTT. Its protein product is CASRPGTGNQPQHF.